The next 4 T cell receptor beta chains were all read from a single sample in a study of beta chain features in type 1 diabetes. Study-wide findings and caveats: For Type 1 diabetes patients, all four CD4+ subsets carried TCRB CDR3s that were moderately but significantly shorter.

These receptors' antigens are unknown. All of the isolated RNA was reverse transcribed, so expressed TCRB transcripts were sequenced. Clones were sequenced by immunoSEQ multiplex PCR, and TCRdb holds only the in-frame ones, with some missing. The sample contains some 700,000 clones, 13% of which appear only once. What was sequenced was naive CD4+ T cells from blood. These receptors originate from a man aged 18-30 years with type 1 diabetes.

The rearrangement links TRBV5-6 to TRBJ1-1; D gene unclear. Trimming took off 0 bases at V and 0 bases at J, with 6 bases between the two ends. The CDR3 totals 14 residues. Germline CDR1 reads SGHDT; CDR2 reads YYEEEE. Here the CDR3 reads CASSLDQVNTEAFF. CDR3 nucleotide sequence: TGTGCCAGCAGCTTGGACCAGGTGAACACTGAAGCTTTCTTT.

The rearrangement joins TRBV14 to TRBJ1-1, with a possible D match to TRBD1 (5 bases). Germline CDR1 is SGHDN and CDR2 is FVKESK. The CDR3 has 15 residues. Trimming removed 1 base from V and 4 bases from J, with 13 bases in between. The CDR3: CASSQAQGWGTEAFF. CDR3 DNA sequence: TGTGCCAGCAGCCAAGCCCAGGGTTGGGGCACTGAAGCTTTCTTT.

The chain is built from TRBV5-4 and TRBJ2-1, with 8 bases fitting TRBD2. CDR1 and CDR2 from the germline V gene are SGHNT and YYREEE (reference sequence). The CDR3 is 16 residues long. Germline trimming cut 3 bases from V and 0 bases from J; bases unmatched to any gene: 5. The CDR3 here is CASSWTGGSSYNEQFF. Written as DNA, the CDR3 is TGTGCCAGCAGCTGGACGGGGGGGAGCTCCTACAATGAGCAGTTCTTC. The entire variable domain, with the rest obtained from reference TRBV5-4 and TRBJ2-1, is as follows: ETGVTQSPTHLIKTRGQQVTLRCSSQSGHNTVSWYQQALGQGPQFIFQYYREEENGRGNFPPRFSGLQFPNYSSELNVNALELDDSALYLCASSWTGGSSYNEQFFGPGTRLTVL.

In this sample, this clone turned up a few times. This chain uses TRBV7-9 with TRBJ2-3, with D perhaps matching TRBD2 (6 bases). The germline gives CDR1 SEHNR, CDR2 FQNEAQ (reference sequence). Trimming removed 7 bases at V and 0 bases at J, with 14 bases between. This CDR3 has 15 residues. The CDR3 sequence: CASTISGGSTDTQYF. The CDR3, as DNA: TGTGCCAGCACCATAAGTGGGGGGAGCACAGATACGCAGTATTTT.